This is a list of T cell receptor beta chains from one sample in a study of blood T cell repertoires in COVID-19. TCRdb keeps only in-frame clones here, not all; method: immunoSEQ multiplex PCR. The table lists nearly 95,000 clones, around 90% of them singletons. Specimen: peripheral blood. These receptors were taken from a human donor with active COVID-19. The donor label of this sample is uncertain. Both conserved end residues are part of each CDR3. Fields, in order: J gene, clone size, V gene, CDR3 protein. The size of a clone is reported for some rows only, either as once, few or many, or as a class for expanded clones.

>TRBJ1-1|few|TRBV4-3
CASSQSLNTEAFF
>TRBJ1-5|.|TRBV12-3/TRBV12-4
CASAFGGQPQHF
>TRBJ2-7|few|TRBV7-9
CASSQPSRGSYEQYF
>TRBJ2-3|.|TRBV10-3
CAISEIGHWVQDTQYF
>TRBJ1-1|.|TRBV7-9
CASSLGQPNTEAFF
>TRBJ2-5|once|TRBV15
CATSTLAGVETQYF
>TRBJ2-1|.|TRBV14
CASSQGASGGYGQFF
>TRBJ2-5|few|TRBV18
CASSRGEKTQYF
>TRBJ1-5|many|TRBV6-2/TRBV6-3
CASSYINQPQHF
>TRBJ1-6|.|TRBV2
CASKTEQMSPLHF
>TRBJ2-5|.|TRBV5-4
CASSLGSGEQETQYF
>TRBJ2-3|.|TRBV28
CASSRGGTDTQYF
>TRBJ1-4|.|TRBV4-1
CASSRSDRTVEKLFF
>TRBJ2-5|.|TRBV29-1
CSAQTQETQYF
>TRBJ2-1|.|TRBV5-4
CASSPDPTGGLLDEQFF
>TRBJ2-5|once|TRBV7-2
CASSLGSSGASETQYF
>TRBJ1-4|once|TRBV14
CASSQLATGYLGCRTNEKLFF
>TRBJ2-3|.|TRBV4-3
CASSQDTGLAVRDTQYF
>TRBJ2-1|.|TRBV29-1
CSVRGVIYEQFF
>TRBJ1-2|.|TRBV4-1
CASSQGPGQGESNYGYTF
>TRBJ2-1|.|TRBV5-1
CASSSTSGSYNEQFF
>TRBJ1-3|.|TRBV18
CASSPLRGAENTIYF
>TRBJ2-7|few|TRBV5-1
CASSLGQGLSSYEQYF
>TRBJ2-5|.|TRBV9
CASSVGLAGGQETQYF
>TRBJ1-6|.|TRBV5-5
CASSNLPWDRGSSYNSPLHF
>TRBJ2-1|.|TRBV5-4
CASSSDRIYNEQFF
>TRBJ1-4|.|TRBV19
CASSKPRDRLGLANEKLFF
>TRBJ2-7|.|TRBV4-3
CASSQSGEGYYEQYF
>TRBJ2-7|once|TRBV2
CASSVQGLYEQYF
>TRBJ2-3|.|TRBV4-1
CASSLGSGSSTDTQYF
>TRBJ2-7|.|TRBV2
CASSSDRGTYEQYF
>TRBJ2-1|.|TRBV7-8
CASSGSGGGAGNEQFF
>TRBJ2-7|.|TRBV6-1
CASSEGPRLADSYEQYF
>TRBJ2-1|.|TRBV7-2
CASSVGLAGSGGENEQFF
>TRBJ1-2|.|TRBV29-1
CSVKGQGRPYYTF
>TRBJ2-3|.|TRBV9
CASSLGGGLAATDTQYF
>TRBJ2-3|.|TRBV2
CASSEVGVSTDTQYF
>TRBJ2-3|.|TRBV4-3
CASSQRLAIDTQYF
>TRBJ2-5|.|TRBV10-1
CASKLQETQYF
>TRBJ2-5|.|TRBV5-1
CASSLPRTSGQETQYF